This T cell receptor (beta chain) derives from a study of tumor and adjacent non-tumor tissue in lung cancer. Study overall: Samples averaged approximately 4.2 million productive TCRbeta reads each. Broader study findings: TCR diversity was significantly greater in tumor than normal lung tissue. Normal lung showed higher cumulative top 100 clone frequency than tumor.

No cell sorting was done before RNA was extracted from the tissue. This non-tumor lung sample came from over 3 cm beyond the tumor edge. Worth noting for this clonotype: What it binds is unknown. At one boundary the junction diverges from the germline segment, which might be a read error.

The CDR3 spans 14 residues. CDR1 and CDR2 (germline): SGHVS, FQNEAQ. The library came from three nested PCR rounds adapted from ARM-PCR protocols. From the multiplex PCR reads, TCRdb called clonotypes with MiXCR, one entry per CDR3 protein. The table shows more than 85,000 distinct CDR3 sequences, with about 64% occurring only once. This TCR came from a man in his sixties with non-small cell lung cancer. The sample consisted of distant non-tumor lung tissue. The chain recombines TRBV7-8 with TRBJ1-1; D is unresolved. The CDR3 region has the DNA TGTACCAGCATCATCTTCGGGATGAACACTGAAGCTTTCTTT. It codes for CTSIIFGMNTEAFF.